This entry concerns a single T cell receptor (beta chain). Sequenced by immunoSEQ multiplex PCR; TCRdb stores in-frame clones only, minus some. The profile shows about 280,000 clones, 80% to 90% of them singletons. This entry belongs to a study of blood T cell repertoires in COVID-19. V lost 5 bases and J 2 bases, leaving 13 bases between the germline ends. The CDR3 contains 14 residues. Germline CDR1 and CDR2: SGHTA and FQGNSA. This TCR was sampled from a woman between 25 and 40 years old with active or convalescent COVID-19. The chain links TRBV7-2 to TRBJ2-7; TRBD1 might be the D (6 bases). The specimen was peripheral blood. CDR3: CASSTQQGPYEQYF. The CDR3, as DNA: TGTGCCAGCAGCACCCAACAGGGCCCCTACGAGCAGTACTTC.